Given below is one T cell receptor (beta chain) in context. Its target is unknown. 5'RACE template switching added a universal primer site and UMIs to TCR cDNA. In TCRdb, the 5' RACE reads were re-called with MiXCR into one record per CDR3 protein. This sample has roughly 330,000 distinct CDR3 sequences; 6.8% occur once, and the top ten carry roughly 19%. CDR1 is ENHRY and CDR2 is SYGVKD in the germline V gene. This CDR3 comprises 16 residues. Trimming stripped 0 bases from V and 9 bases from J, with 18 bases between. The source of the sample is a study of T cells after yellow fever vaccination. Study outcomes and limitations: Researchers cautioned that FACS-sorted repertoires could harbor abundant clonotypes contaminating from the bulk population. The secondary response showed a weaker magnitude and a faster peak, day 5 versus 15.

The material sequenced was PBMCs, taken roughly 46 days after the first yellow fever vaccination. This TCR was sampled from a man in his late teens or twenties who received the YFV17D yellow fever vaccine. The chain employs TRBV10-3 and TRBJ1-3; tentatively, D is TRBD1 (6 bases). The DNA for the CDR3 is TGTGCCATCAGTGAGTCAGGGGGTCCAGCGCGTTCCACCATATATTTT. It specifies CAISESGGPARSTIYF.